The next 30 T cell receptor beta chains were all read from a single sample in a study of spatial heterogeneity in lung cancer. Using its own MiXCR run on the 5' RACE reads, TCRdb lists one record per CDR3 protein. The sample holds 35,000 to 45,000 distinct CDR3 sequences; under 9% are singletons and the top ten take 9.4%. The time point: blood at routine non-recurrence follow-up after resection. The specimen comprised PBMCs, sampled at follow-up. These receptors all stem from a male donor with early-stage non-small cell lung cancer.

This clonotype has only a few counts. The rearrangement links TRBV29-1 to TRBJ2-4, with 9 positions matching TRBD2. This CDR3 spans 15 amino acids. Per germline, CDR1 SQVTM and CDR2 ANQGSEA. After removal of 1 base from V and 8 bases from J, the junction contained 9 bases not matched to a gene. In nucleotides, the CDR3 is TGCAGCGTTGAAGGGCGCGGGGGGGCGGGTGACATTCAGTACTTC. Protein sequence: CSVEGRGGAGDIQYF.

The V call is TRBV6-2 or TRBV6-3, the J call TRBJ2-7, with D perhaps being TRBD1 or TRBD2 (5 bases each). Trimming took off 2 bases at V and 9 bases at J, with 17 bases between the two ends. The CDR3 loop spans 14 amino acids. Germline V gene lookup returns CDR1 MNHEY and CDR2 SVGEGT. The CDR3 here is CASSYGDPLPGQYF. CDR3 sequence (DNA): TGTGCCAGCAGTTACGGGGACCCCCTCCCTGGGCAGTACTTC.

This clonotype was seen repeatedly, ten times or more. This chain links TRBV20-1 with TRBJ1-3; tentative D call: TRBD1 (6 bases). Per germline, CDR1 DFQATT and CDR2 SNEGSKA (reference sequence). The CDR3 extends over 13 amino acids. V was cut by 5 bases and J by 0 bases, with 8 bases left in between. The CDR3 DNA sequence: TGCAGTGCTGGGGGCCACTCTGGAAACACCATATATTTT. Translation gives CSAGGHSGNTIYF.

Remarks on this clonotype: It may be a read error: a sequence one base away is much more abundant. The chain recombines TRBV5-4 with TRBJ2-2, with 9 positions matching TRBD1. CDR1 and CDR2 (germline): SGHNT, YYREEE (reference sequence). The CDR3 contains 15 residues. CDR3 DNA: TGTGTCAGCAGCCCGGGACAGGGTAACACCGGGGAGCTGTTTTTT. Its protein product is CVSSPGQGNTGELFF.

This clonotype was found many times. CDR3 coding DNA: TGCGCCAGCAGCTTGGGGAGCGGAGGCACAGATACGCAGTATTTT. Its protein product is CASSLGSGGTDTQYF. This chain uses TRBV5-1 with TRBJ2-3, with a weak D call TRBD2 (5 bases). V was clipped by 0 bases and J by 1 base, with 9 bases between them. Germline V gene sequence: CDR1 SGHRS, CDR2 YFSETQ. The CDR3 is 15 amino acids.

Notes on this clonotype: A much larger clone lies a single base off, so this may be a read error. The V and J genes are TRBV6-1 and TRBJ2-7; D gene unclear. CDR3 length: 11 amino acids. Germline CDR1 MNHNS, CDR2 SASEGT. In DNA form, the CDR3 reads TGTGCCTGCAGTGATGCTAGGGAGCAGTACTTC. This gives the protein CACSDAREQYF.

On this clonotype: A much larger clonotype is one base distant, so this may be a read error. The rearrangement joins TRBV6-5 to TRBJ2-4, with D maybe TRBD1 (6 bases). Germline CDR1 MNHEY, CDR2 SVGAGI. This CDR3 is built from 17 residues. As DNA, the CDR3 is TGTGCCAGCACTGAATCGTGGGGGCATCAAGCCAATAACATTCAGTACTTC. The encoded protein is CASTESWGHQANNIQYF.

The table lists this clonotype with many counts. The chain links TRBV5-1 to TRBJ2-3; D may match TRBD1 or TRBD2 (5 bases each). The V and J ends lost 2 bases and 10 bases respectively, with 17 bases between them. Germline CDR1 is SGHRS and CDR2 is YFSETQ. The CDR3 runs to 14 residues. The CDR3 spells CASSFGTTSGSQYF. CDR3 nucleotide sequence: TGCGCCAGCAGCTTCGGGACCACCTCTGGGTCGCAGTATTTT.

The J gene is TRBJ2-1, the V gene TRBV18; 15 nucleotides match TRBD2. The germline CDR1 and CDR2 sequences are KGHSH and LQKENI. Germline trimming cut 4 bases from V and 3 bases from J; bases unmatched to any gene: 4. The CDR3 totals 17 residues. CDR3 coding DNA: TGTGCCAGCTCACGGACTAGCGGGGGGGCCGACTACAATGAGCAGTTCTTC. This sequence encodes CASSRTSGGADYNEQFF.

This clonotype was observed many times. The chain employs TRBV12-3 or TRBV12-4 and TRBJ1-5; tentative D call: TRBD1 (5 bases). The CDR3 is made up of 14 amino acids. Between the trimmed V and J ends, which lost 2 bases and 7 bases, there was a span of 12 bases. Written as DNA, the CDR3 is TGTGCCAGCAGTTTACAACAGGAGGTACAGCCCCAGCATTTT. It is translated as CASSLQQEVQPQHF.

In this sample, this clonotype turned up many times. The V gene is TRBV6-1, the J gene TRBJ1-3; no clear D gene. In germline, CDR1 is MNHNS, CDR2 SASEGT. The CDR3 is 14 residues long. The ends were cut back, 7 bases at V and 0 bases at J, with 10 bases in the middle. This CDR3 is CASTLESSGNTIYF. The CDR3 DNA sequence: TGTGCCAGCACCCTGGAGAGCTCTGGAAACACCATATATTTT.

Ten or more counts support this clonotype. J is TRBJ1-5 and V is TRBV2; TRBD1 agrees at 10 bases. V gave up 6 bases and J gave up 7 bases; unmatched junction bases: 6. Germline loops: CDR1 SNHLY, CDR2 FYNNEI. The CDR3 extends over 14 amino acids. The CDR3 spells CASRPDRGEQPQHF. DNA for the CDR3: TGTGCCAGCAGACCGGACAGGGGGGAACAGCCCCAGCATTTT. Supplemented by reference TRBV2 and TRBJ1-5, the full variable domain reads EPEVTQTPSHQVTQMGQEVILRCVPISNHLYFYWYRQILGQKVEFLVSFYNNEISEKSEIFDDQFSVERPDGSNFTLKIRSTKLEDSAMYFCASRPDRGEQPQHFGDGTRLSIL.

This clonotype is termed medium-sized. This chain connects TRBV2 to TRBJ2-3; the D is unclear. The CDR3 has 14 residues. Germline assignment: CDR1 SNHLY and CDR2 FYNNEI. The germline V and J ends were trimmed by 4 bases and 2 bases, with 10 bases remaining between them. CDR3 loop: CASSVGSTTDTQYF. CDR3 DNA sequence: TGTGCCAGCAGTGTGGGATCAACCACAGATACGCAGTATTTT. The complete variable domain, with remaining parts taken from reference TRBV2 and TRBJ2-3, reads EPEVTQTPSHQVTQMGQEVILRCVPISNHLYFYWYRQILGQKVEFLVSFYNNEISEKSEIFDDQFSVERPDGSNFTLKIRSTKLEDSAMYFCASSVGSTTDTQYFGPGTRLTVL.

Ten or more counts support this clonotype. The chain is built from TRBV5-1 and TRBJ1-3, with D unclear. This CDR3 contains 15 residues. Between the trimmed V and J ends, which lost 0 bases and 0 bases, there was a span of 7 bases. Germline CDR1 SGHRS, CDR2 YFSETQ. This CDR3 reads CASSLVSNSGNTIYF. CDR3 in DNA: TGCGCCAGCAGCTTGGTCAGCAACTCTGGAAACACCATATATTTT.

Ten or more counts support this clonotype. The gene calls are TRBV11-2 and TRBJ2-1; 7 nucleotides line up with TRBD1. The CDR3 is 14 amino acids. The germline CDR1 and CDR2 sequences are SGHAT and FQNNGV. With V trimmed by 4 bases and J by 8 bases, 8 bases remained unmatched. The chain's CDR3 is CASSSIETGYEQFF. Written as DNA, the CDR3 is TGTGCCAGCAGCTCAATCGAGACAGGGTATGAGCAGTTCTTC.

This clonotype was seen repeatedly, ten times or more. The genes are TRBV5-5 and TRBJ1-2, with a weak D call TRBD1 (6 bases). CDR1 is SGHKS and CDR2 is YYEKEE in the germline V gene (reference sequence). Trimming pared 1 base from V and 0 bases from J, leaving 13 bases between. The CDR3 loop spans 16 amino acids. The CDR3: CASSLTRQETNYGYTF. In nucleotides, the CDR3 is TGTGCCAGCAGCTTGACCCGACAGGAAACTAACTATGGCTACACCTTC.

This clonotype has a handful of counts. V usage is TRBV5-5 and J usage is TRBJ1-5, with 7 bases lining up with TRBD1. The CDR3 has 16 residues. From germline, CDR1 is SGHKS and CDR2 YYEKEE (reference sequence). J was trimmed by 5 bases and V by 3 bases; bases with no gene match: 11. Written as DNA, the CDR3 is TGTGCCAGCAGCTGGGGACCCCGGCAGGGGGATCAGCCCCAGCATTTT. Residues: CASSWGPRQGDQPQHF.

This clonotype has a count of ten or more. The genes are TRBV20-1 and TRBJ1-6; TRBD1 is a possible D gene (6 bases). In germline, CDR1 is DFQATT, CDR2 SNEGSKA (reference sequence). This CDR3 comprises 15 residues. Trimming pared 3 bases from V and 7 bases from J, leaving 16 bases between. CDR3 amino acids: CSASTGTQRNSPLHF. The CDR3 nucleotides read TGCAGTGCTAGTACAGGGACTCAAAGGAATTCACCCCTCCACTTT.

This clonotype was seen at least ten times. V usage is TRBV20-1 and J usage is TRBJ2-1, with TRBD2 matching over 11 bases. From germline, CDR1 is DFQATT and CDR2 SNEGSKA (reference sequence). This CDR3 is built from 14 residues. V shed 4 bases and J 3 bases; nucleotides not matched to a gene: 2. The CDR3 sequence is CSAIAGGIYNEQFF. DNA of the CDR3: TGCAGTGCTATAGCGGGGGGGATCTACAATGAGCAGTTCTTC.

This clonotype came up many times. The rearrangement uses TRBV20-1 and TRBJ2-3; the match to TRBD2 covers 11 bases. CDR3 size: 17 residues. Germline values: CDR1 DFQATT, CDR2 SNEGSKA (reference sequence). The junction had 8 bases not matched to a gene; V was cut back by 1 base and J by 2 bases. CDR3 amino acids: CSARGTLAGGTTDTQYF. The CDR3 nucleotides read TGCAGTGCTAGAGGCACCCTAGCGGGGGGCACCACAGATACGCAGTATTTT.

Ten or more counts support this clonotype. The chain carries TRBV18 and TRBJ1-5; maybe TRBD1 (5 bases). V shed 2 bases and J shed 3 bases, with 14 bases lying between them. The length of the CDR3 is 16 residues. The germline CDR1 and CDR2 sequences are KGHSH and LQKENI. The CDR3 sequence is CASSPFTGRYNQPQHF. The CDR3 DNA reads TGTGCCAGCTCACCATTTACAGGACGATACAATCAGCCCCAGCATTTT.

In its sample, this clonotype was seen many times. The rearrangement uses TRBV10-2 and TRBJ1-5, with 8 bases fitting TRBD1. The V segment lost 3 bases and the J segment 2 bases; nucleotides outside the gene matches: 3. The CDR3 totals 15 residues. Germline CDR1 and CDR2: WSHSY and SAAADI. CDR3 loop: CASSDPGQGNQPQHF. Here the CDR3 DNA reads TGCGCCAGCAGTGATCCGGGACAGGGCAATCAGCCCCAGCATTTT.

J is TRBJ1-1 and V is TRBV7-9, with D possibly being TRBD1 (6 bases). Germline CDR1 and CDR2: SEHNR and FQNEAQ (reference sequence). The CDR3 spans 15 residues. The V gene lost 4 bases and the J gene lost 5 bases, with 17 bases spanning the gap. The CDR3: CASSSKQGKETEAFF. In DNA, the CDR3 is TGTGCCAGCAGCTCGAAACAGGGAAAGGAAACTGAAGCTTTCTTT.

This clonotype was picked up many times. The V call is TRBV10-3, the J call TRBJ1-1, with 7 positions matching TRBD1. The germline gives CDR1 ENHRY, CDR2 SYGVKD. V shed 5 bases and J 3 bases; nucleotides not matched to a gene: 9. This CDR3 has 15 amino acids. CDR3 protein: CAISPGTVLDTEAFF. Here the CDR3 DNA reads TGTGCCATCAGTCCCGGGACAGTTTTGGACACTGAAGCTTTCTTT.

This clonotype was seen repeatedly, ten times or more. The V and J genes are TRBV11-2 and TRBJ2-1; 11 bases are shared with TRBD2. Germline V gives CDR1 SGHAT, CDR2 FQNNGV. J was trimmed by 7 bases and V by 4 bases; bases with no gene match: 9. CDR3 size: 16 residues. CDR3 coding DNA: TGTGCCAGCAGCTCGACTAGCGGGGTTATCGGGAATGAGCAGTTCTTC. It encodes CASSSTSGVIGNEQFF.

This clonotype appeared many times. V and J are TRBV4-1 and TRBJ1-5; no clear D. V dropped 2 bases and J dropped 7 bases, with 24 bases sitting between them. The CDR3 runs to 18 residues. Germline CDR1 MGHRA, CDR2 YSYEKL. CDR3 in amino acids: CASSQLDSGISYLQPQHF. The CDR3 nucleotides are TGCGCCAGCAGCCAACTTGATTCCGGGATCTCTTACCTCCAGCCCCAGCATTTT.

This clonotype was seen repeatedly, ten times or more. The rearrangement links TRBV7-3 to TRBJ1-2, with 11 bases fitting TRBD1. V dropped 2 bases and J dropped 4; count of bases not matched to a gene: 3. CDR1 and CDR2 (germline): SGHTA, FQGTGA. CDR3 length equals 15 residues. The CDR3 loop is CASSLGQGASYGYTF. The CDR3, as DNA: TGTGCCAGCAGCTTAGGACAGGGGGCCTCCTATGGCTACACCTTC. The full variable domain, rest sourced from reference TRBV7-3 and TRBJ1-2, is GAGVSQTPSNKVTEKGKYVELRCDPISGHTALYWYRQSLGQGPEFLIYFQGTGAADDSGLPNDRFFAVRPEGSVSTLKIQRTERGDSAVYLCASSLGQGASYGYTFGSGTRLTVV.

There are many counts of this clonotype. V gene TRBV12-3 or TRBV12-4 combines with J gene TRBJ2-2; a possible D gene is TRBD2 (6 bases). This CDR3 region has 15 residues. V was pared by 3 bases and J by 3 bases, with 11 bases between. CDR3 residues: CASSFWGDHTGELFF. CDR3 coding DNA: TGTGCCAGCAGTTTTTGGGGGGACCACACCGGGGAGCTGTTTTTT.

This clonotype was found many times. The rearrangement links TRBV12-3 or TRBV12-4 to TRBJ2-1, with D perhaps TRBD1 (6 bases). The CDR3 extends over 14 amino acids. V was clipped by 3 bases and J by 5 bases, with 11 bases between them. The CDR3 DNA sequence: TGTGCCAGCAGTTTCCAGGGGTACGACAATGAGCAGTTCTTC. This gives the protein CASSFQGYDNEQFF.

The chain links TRBV11-2 to TRBJ2-1; 10 nucleotides line up with TRBD1. J was trimmed by 3 bases and V by 1 base; bases with no gene match: 9. This CDR3 comprises 18 residues. Germline CDR1 SGHAT, CDR2 FQNNGV. The CDR3, as DNA: TGTGCCAGCAGCTTAGGCATCCGGGACAGGGGATTCTACAATGAGCAGTTCTTC. It encodes CASSLGIRDRGFYNEQFF.